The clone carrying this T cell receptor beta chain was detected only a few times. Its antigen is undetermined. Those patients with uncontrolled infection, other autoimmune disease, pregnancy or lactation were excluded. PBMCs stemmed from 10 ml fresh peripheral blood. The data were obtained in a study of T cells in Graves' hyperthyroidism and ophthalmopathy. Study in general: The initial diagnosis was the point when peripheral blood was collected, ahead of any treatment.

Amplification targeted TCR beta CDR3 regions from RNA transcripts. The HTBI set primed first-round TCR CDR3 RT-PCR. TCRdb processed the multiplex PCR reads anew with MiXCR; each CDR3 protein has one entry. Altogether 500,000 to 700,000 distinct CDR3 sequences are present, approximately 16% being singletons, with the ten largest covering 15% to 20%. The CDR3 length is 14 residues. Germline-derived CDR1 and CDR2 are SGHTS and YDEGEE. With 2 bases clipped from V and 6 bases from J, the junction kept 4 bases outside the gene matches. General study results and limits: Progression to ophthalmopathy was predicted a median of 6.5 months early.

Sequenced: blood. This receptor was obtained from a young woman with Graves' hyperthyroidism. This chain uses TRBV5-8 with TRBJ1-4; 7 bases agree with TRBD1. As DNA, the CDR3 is TGTGCCAGCAGCTTCCAGGGGGACGATGAAAAACTGTTTTTT. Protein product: CASSFQGDDEKLFF.